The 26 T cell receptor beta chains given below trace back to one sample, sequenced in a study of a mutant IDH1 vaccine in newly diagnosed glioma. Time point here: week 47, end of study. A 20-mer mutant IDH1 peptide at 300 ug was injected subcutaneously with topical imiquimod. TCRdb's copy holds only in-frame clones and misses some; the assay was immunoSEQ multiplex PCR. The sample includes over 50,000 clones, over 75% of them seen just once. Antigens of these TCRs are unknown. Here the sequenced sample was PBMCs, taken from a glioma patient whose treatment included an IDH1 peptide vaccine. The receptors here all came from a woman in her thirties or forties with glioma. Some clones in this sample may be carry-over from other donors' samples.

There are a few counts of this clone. The CDR3 nucleotides are TGCGCCAGCAGCCCGGGGGATTTGGACACTGAAGCTTTCTTT. Translated, it gives CASSPGDLDTEAFF. V usage is TRBV4-1 and J usage is TRBJ1-1; weak D call: TRBD1 (5 bases). Germline V CDR1 and CDR2: MGHRA, YSYEKL. Trimming shortened V by 4 bases and J by 3 bases, and 12 bases separated the two germline ends. The CDR3 runs to 14 residues.

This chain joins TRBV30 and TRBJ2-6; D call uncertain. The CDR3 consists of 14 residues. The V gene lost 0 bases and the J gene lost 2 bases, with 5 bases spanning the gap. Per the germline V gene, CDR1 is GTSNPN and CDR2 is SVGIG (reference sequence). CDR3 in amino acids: CAWSVNAGANVLTF. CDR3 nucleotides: TGTGCCTGGAGTGTAAACGCTGGGGCCAACGTCCTGACTTTC.

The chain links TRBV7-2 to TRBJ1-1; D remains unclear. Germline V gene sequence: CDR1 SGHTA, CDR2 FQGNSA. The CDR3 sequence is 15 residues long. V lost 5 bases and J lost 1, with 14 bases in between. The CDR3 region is CASSRHLFGNTEAFF. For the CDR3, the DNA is TGTGCCAGCAGCCGACATTTATTCGGGAACACTGAAGCTTTCTTT.

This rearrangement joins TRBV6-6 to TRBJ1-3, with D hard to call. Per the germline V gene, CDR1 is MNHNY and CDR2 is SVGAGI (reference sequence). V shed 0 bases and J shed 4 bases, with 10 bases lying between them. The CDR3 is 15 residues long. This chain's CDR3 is CASSYSIGPGNTIYF. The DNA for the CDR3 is TGTGCCAGCAGTTACTCGATAGGGCCAGGAAACACCATATATTTT.

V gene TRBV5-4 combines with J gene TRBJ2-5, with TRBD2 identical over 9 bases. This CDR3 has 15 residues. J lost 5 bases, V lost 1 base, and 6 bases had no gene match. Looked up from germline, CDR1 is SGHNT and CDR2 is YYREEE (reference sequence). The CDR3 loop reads CASSLKRGAKETQYF. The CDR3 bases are TGTGCCAGCAGCTTGAAGCGGGGGGCGAAGGAGACCCAGTACTTC.

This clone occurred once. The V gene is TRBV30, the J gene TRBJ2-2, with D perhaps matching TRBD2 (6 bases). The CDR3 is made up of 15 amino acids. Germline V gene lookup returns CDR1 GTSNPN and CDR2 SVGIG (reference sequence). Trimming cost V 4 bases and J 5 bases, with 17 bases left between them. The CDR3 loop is CAWKVGGAGTGELFF. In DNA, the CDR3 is TGTGCCTGGAAGGTTGGCGGGGCCGGGACCGGGGAGCTGTTTTTT. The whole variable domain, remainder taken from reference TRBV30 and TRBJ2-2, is SQTIHQWPATLVQPVGSPLSLECTVEGTSNPNLYWYRQAAGRGLQLLFYSVGIGQISSEVPQNLSASRPQDRQFILSSKKLLLSDSGFYLCAWKVGGAGTGELFFGEGSRLTVL.

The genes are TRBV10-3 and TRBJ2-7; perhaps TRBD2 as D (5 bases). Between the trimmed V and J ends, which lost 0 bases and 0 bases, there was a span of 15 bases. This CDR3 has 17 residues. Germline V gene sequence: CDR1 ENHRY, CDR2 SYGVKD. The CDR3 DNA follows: TGTGCCATCAGTGAGTCGAGTCTGAGCGGAGTCTCCTACGAGCAGTACTTC. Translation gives CAISESSLSGVSYEQYF.

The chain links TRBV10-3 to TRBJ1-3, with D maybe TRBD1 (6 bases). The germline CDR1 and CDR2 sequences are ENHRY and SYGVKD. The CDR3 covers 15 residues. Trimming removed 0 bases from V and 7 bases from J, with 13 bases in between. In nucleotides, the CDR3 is TGTGCCATCAGTGAGTCGACAGGAATTAGGAACACCATATATTTT. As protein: CAISESTGIRNTIYF.

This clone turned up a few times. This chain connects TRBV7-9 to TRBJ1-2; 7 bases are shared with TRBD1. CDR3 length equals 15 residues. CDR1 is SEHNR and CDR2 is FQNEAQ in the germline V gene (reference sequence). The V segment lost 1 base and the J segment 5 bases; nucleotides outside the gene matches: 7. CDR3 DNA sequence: TGTGCCAGCAGCTTAGAGGGACAGCCGTCGTATGGCTACACCTTC. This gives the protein CASSLEGQPSYGYTF.

CDR3 sequence reads: CSALKGVGSYEQYF. As DNA, the CDR3 is TGCAGCGCCCTCAAGGGAGTAGGCTCCTACGAGCAGTACTTC. This rearrangement joins TRBV29-1 to TRBJ2-7; possibly TRBD2 for D (5 bases). Germline lookup yields CDR1 SQVTM and CDR2 ANQGSEA. CDR3 length: 14 amino acids. Trimming left V 7 bases short and J 0 bases short, with 16 bases between.

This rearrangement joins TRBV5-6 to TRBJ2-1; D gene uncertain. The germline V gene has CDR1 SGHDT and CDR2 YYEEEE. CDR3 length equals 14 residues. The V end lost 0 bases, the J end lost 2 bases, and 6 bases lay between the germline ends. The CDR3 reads CASSLGSAYNEQFF. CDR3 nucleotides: TGTGCCAGCAGCTTGGGTTCTGCCTACAATGAGCAGTTCTTC.

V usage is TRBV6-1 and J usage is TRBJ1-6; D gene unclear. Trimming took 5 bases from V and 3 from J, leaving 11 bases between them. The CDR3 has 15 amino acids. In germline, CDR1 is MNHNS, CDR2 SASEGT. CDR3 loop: CASSLLQSYNSPLHF. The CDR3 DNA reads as TGTGCCAGCAGTTTACTACAGAGCTATAATTCACCCCTCCACTTT.

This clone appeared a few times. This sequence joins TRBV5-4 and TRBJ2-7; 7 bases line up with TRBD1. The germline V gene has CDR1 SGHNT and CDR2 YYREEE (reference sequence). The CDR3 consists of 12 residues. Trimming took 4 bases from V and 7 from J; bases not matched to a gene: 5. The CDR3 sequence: CASSKGAREQYF. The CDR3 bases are TGTGCCAGCAGCAAGGGGGCGAGGGAGCAGTACTTC.

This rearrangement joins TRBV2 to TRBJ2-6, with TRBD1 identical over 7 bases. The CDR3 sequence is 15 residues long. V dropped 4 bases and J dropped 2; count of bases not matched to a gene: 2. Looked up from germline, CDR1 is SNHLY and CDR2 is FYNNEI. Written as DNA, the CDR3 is TGTGCCAGCAGTGTTCAGGGGGCTGGGGCCAACGTCCTGACTTTC. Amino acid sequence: CASSVQGAGANVLTF.

CDR3 amino acids: CASSVMGLAGAYEQYF. The CDR3, as DNA: TGTGCCAGCAGCGTCATGGGACTAGCGGGGGCATACGAGCAGTACTTC. The chain joins TRBV9 to TRBJ2-7; TRBD2 agrees at 14 bases. Germline lookup yields CDR1 SGDLS and CDR2 YYNGEE. V trimming: 2 bases; J trimming: 4 bases; junction bases outside the gene matches: 5. This CDR3 region has 16 residues.

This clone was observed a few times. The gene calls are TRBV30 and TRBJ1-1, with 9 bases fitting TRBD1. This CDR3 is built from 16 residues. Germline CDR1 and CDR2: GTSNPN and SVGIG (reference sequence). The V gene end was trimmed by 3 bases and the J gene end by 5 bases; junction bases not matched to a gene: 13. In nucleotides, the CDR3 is TGTGCCTGGAGAGATTCCCCCGGGACAGGGAGGACTGAAGCTTTCTTT. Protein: CAWRDSPGTGRTEAFF.

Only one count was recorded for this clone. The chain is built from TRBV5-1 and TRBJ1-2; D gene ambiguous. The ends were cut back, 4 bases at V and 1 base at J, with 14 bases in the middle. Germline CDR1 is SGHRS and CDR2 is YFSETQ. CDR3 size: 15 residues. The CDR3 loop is CASSPMGSYNYGYTF. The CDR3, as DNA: TGCGCCAGCAGCCCAATGGGCTCCTATAACTATGGCTACACCTTC.

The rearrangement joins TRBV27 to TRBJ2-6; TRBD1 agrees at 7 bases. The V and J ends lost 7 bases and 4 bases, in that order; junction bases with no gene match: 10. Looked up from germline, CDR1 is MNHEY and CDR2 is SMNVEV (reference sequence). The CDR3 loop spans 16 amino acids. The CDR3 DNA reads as TGTGCCAGCACCAAGGTACAGGGGTCCGGGGCCAACGTCCTGACTTTC. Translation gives CASTKVQGSGANVLTF.

As DNA, the CDR3 is TGTGCCATCGCGTCCGGGACTAGCGGGGGCGATGAGCAGTTCTTC. Amino acid sequence: CAIASGTSGGDEQFF. The J gene is TRBJ2-1, the V gene TRBV10-3, with 14 bases matching TRBD2. Losses at the gene ends were 8 bases for V and 8 bases for J; bases not matched to a gene: 8. The CDR3 runs to 15 residues. The germline V gene has CDR1 ENHRY and CDR2 SYGVKD.

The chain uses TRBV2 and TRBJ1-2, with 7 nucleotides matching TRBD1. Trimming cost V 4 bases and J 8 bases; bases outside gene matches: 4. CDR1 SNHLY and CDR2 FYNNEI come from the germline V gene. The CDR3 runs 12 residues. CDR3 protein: CASSVTGDGYTF. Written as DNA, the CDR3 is TGTGCCAGCAGTGTCACAGGGGACGGCTACACCTTC.

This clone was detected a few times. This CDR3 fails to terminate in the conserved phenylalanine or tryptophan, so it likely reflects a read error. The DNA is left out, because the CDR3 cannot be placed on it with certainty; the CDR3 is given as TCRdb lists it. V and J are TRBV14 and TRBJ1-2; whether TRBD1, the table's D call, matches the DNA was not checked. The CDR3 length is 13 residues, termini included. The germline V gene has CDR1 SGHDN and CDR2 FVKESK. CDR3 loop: CASSQDHSSRTGV.

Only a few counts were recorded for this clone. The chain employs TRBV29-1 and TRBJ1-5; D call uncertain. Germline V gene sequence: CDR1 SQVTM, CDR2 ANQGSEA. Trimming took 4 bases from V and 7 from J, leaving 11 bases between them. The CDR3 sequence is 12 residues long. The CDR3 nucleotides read TGCAGCGTTGGAGGAGAGTCACAGCCCCAGCATTTT. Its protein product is CSVGGESQPQHF.

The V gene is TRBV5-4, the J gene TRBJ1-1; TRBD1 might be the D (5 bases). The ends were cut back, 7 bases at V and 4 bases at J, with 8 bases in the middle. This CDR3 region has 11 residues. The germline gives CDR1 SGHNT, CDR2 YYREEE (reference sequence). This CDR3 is CASGGGTEAFF. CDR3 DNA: TGTGCCAGCGGGGGAGGCACTGAAGCTTTCTTT. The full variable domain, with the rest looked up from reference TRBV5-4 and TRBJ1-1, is ETGVTQSPTHLIKTRGQQVTLRCSSQSGHNTVSWYQQALGQGPQFIFQYYREEENGRGNFPPRFSGLQFPNYSSELNVNALELDDSALYLCASGGGTEAFFGQGTRLTVV.

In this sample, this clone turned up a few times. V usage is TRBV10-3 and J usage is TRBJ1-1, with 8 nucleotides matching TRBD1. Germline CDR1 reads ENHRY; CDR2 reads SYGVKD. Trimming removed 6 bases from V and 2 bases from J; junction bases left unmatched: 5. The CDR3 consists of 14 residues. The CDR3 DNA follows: TGTGCCATCAGCCCAGGGGGCCTTAACACTGAAGCTTTCTTT. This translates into CAISPGGLNTEAFF.

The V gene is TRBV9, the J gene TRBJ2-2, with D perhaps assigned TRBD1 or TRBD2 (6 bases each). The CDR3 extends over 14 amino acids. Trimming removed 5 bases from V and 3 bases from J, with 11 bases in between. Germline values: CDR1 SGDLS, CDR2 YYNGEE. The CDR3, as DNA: TGTGCCAGCAGAGGAAGGGGGGACACCGGGGAGCTGTTTTTT. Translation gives CASRGRGDTGELFF.

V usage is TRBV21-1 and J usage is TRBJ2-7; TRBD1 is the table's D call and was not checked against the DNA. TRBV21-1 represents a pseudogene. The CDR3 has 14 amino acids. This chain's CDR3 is CASSKGDSAYEQYF. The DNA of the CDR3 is TGTGCCAGCAGCAAAGGAGACAGTGCCTACGAGCAGTACTTC.